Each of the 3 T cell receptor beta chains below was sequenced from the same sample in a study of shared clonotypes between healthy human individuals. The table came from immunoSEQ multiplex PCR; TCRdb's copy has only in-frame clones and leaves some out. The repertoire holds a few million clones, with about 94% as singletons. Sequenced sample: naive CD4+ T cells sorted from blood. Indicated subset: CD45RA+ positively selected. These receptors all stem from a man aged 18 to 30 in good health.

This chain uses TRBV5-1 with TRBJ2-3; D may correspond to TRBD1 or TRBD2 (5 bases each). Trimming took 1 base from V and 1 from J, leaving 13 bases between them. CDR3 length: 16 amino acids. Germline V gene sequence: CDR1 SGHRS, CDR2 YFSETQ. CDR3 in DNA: TGCGCCAGCAGCTTGATCGATGGGGGTGGCACAGATACGCAGTATTTT. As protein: CASSLIDGGGTDTQYF. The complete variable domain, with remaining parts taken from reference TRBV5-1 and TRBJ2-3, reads KAGVTQTPRYLIKTRGQQVTLSCSPISGHRSVSWYQQTPGQGLQFLFEYFSETQRNKGNFPGRFSGRQFSNSRSEMNVSTLELGDSALYLCASSLIDGGGTDTQYFGPGTRLTVL.

CDR3 sequence (DNA): TGTGCCAGCAGCTTACTTAGTTTGAATGAGCAGTTCTTC. It codes for CASSLLSLNEQFF. The chain recombines TRBV11-2 with TRBJ2-1; no clear D. CDR1 is SGHAT, CDR2 FQNNGV, per germline. Trimming removed 2 bases at V and 7 bases at J, with 9 bases between. The CDR3 has 13 amino acids.

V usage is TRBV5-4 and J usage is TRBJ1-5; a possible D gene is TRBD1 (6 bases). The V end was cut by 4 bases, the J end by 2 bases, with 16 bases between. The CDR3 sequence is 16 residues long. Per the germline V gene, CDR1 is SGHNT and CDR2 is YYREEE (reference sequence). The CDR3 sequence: CASSPGGGQGNQPQHF. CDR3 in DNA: TGTGCCAGCAGCCCGGGCGGGGGGCAGGGCAATCAGCCCCAGCATTTT.